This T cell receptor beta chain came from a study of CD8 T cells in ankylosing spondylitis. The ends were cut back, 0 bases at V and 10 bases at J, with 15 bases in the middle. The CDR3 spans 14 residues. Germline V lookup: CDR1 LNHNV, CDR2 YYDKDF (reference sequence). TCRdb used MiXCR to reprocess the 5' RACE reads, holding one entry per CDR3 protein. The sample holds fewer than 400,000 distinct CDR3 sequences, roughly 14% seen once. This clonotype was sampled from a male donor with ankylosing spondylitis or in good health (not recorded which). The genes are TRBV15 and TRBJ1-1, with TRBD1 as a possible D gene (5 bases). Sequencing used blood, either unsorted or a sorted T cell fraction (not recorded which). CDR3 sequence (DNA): TGTGCCACCAGCAGAGATCTTCAGGGAGGGCGAGCTTTCTTT. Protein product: CATSRDLQGGRAFF.